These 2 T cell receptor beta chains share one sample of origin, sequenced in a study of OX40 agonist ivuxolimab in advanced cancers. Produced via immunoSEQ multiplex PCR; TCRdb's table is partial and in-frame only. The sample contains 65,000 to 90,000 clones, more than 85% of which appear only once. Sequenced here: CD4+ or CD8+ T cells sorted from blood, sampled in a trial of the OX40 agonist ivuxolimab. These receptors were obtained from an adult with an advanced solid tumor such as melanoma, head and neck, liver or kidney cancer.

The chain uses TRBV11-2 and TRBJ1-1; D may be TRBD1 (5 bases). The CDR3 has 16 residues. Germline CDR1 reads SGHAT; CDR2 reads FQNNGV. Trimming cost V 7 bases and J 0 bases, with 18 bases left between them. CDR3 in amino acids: CASTIRQTSLNTEAFF. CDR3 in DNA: TGTGCCAGCACAATTCGACAGACCAGTTTGAACACTGAAGCTTTCTTT.

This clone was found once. The CDR3 spells CASSLTSGGDNEQFF. CDR3 DNA: TGTGCCAGCAGCTTAACTAGCGGGGGGGACAATGAGCAGTTCTTC. The chain employs TRBV27 and TRBJ2-1; 13 bases match TRBD2. The CDR3 runs 15 residues. Germline V gene lookup returns CDR1 MNHEY and CDR2 SMNVEV (reference sequence). Trimming removed 6 bases from V and 5 bases from J; junction bases left unmatched: 4.